This T cell receptor beta chain was profiled in a study of T cell changes during pregnancy in multiple sclerosis (dated by TCRdb to between 2018 and 2021). About the full investigation: The study examined how the T cell repertoire changed over the course of pregnancy in women with multiple sclerosis.

Library prep was done by the immunoSEQ multiplex PCR assay. TCRdb stores this immuneACCESS table with in-frame sequences only. Part of the clones is absent; in the studies checked, under half of the shortfall reflects unresolved V genes, and no reason is known for the rest. The sample table lists 28,000 or so clones, around nine tenths of them with a count of one. The ten top clones hold 6.2% of the sample. The junction carries 11 bases between V and J, which are trimmed by 1 base and 0 bases respectively. The CDR3, cysteine through phenylalanine, is 16 amino acids long. Of all the DNA, just the CDR3 is kept, 48 bases in frame from base 1. The CDR1 and CDR2 encoded by the germline V gene (reference sequence) are LNHNV and YYDKDF. In the case of this clone: Its antigen remains undetermined. One base away there is no much larger clone; base qualities are not given.

This TCR came from a female donor with multiple sclerosis, enrolled in a pregnancy study. Recombination joined TRBV15 with TRBJ2-3; the D segment could be TRBD2, given 6 matching bases. The specimen was CD8+ T cells from peripheral blood mononuclear cells, collected before pregnancy. At the DNA level, the sequence is TGTGCCACCAGCAGAGTTGGGGGGTCTAGCACAGATACGCAGTATTTT. The translation is CATSRVGGSSTDTQYF. Where the CDR3 stops, the reference TRBV15 and TRBJ2-3 genes take over; the full variable domain is DAMVIQNPRYQVTQFGKPVTLSCSQTLNHNVMYWYQQKSSQAPKLLFHYYDKDFNNEADTPDNFQSRRPNTSFCFLDIRSPGLGDTAMYLCATSRVGGSSTDTQYFGPGTRLTVL.